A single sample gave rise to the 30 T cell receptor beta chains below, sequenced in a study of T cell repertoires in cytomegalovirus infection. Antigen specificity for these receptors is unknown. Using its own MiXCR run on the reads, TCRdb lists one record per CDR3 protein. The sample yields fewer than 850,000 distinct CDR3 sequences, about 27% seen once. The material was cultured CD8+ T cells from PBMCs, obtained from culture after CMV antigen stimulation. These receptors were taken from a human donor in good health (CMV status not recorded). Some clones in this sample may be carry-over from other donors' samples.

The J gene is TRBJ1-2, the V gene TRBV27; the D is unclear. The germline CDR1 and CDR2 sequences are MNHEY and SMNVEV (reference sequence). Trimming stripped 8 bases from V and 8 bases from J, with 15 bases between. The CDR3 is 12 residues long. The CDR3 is CASLNPGVGYTF. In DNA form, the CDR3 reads TGTGCCAGCCTAAACCCTGGGGTGGGCTACACCTTC.

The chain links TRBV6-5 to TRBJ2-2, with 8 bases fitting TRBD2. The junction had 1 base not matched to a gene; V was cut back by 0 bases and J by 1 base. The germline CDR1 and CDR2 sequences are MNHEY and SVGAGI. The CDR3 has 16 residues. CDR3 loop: CASSYSSGGNTGELFF. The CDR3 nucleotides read TGTGCCAGCAGTTACTCGAGCGGGGGGAACACCGGGGAGCTGTTTTTT.

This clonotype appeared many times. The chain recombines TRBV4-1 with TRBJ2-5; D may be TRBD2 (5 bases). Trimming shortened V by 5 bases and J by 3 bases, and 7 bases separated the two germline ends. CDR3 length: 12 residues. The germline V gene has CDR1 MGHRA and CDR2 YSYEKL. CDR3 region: CASSKGEETQYF. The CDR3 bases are TGCGCCAGCAGCAAGGGAGAAGAGACCCAGTACTTC.

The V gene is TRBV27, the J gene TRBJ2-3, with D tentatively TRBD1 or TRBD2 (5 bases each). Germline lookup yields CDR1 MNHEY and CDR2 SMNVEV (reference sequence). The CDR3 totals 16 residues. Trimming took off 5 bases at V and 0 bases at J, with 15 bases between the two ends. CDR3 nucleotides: TGTGCCAGCAGTCGGGACGGCCAACTAAGCACAGATACGCAGTATTTT. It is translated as CASSRDGQLSTDTQYF.

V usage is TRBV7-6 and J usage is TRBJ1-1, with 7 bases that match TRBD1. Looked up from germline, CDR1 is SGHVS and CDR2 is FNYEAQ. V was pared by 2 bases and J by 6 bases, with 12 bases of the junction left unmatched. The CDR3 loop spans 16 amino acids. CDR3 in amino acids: CASSLTSQGVAAEAFF. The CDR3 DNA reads TGTGCCAGCAGCTTAACCTCCCAGGGGGTCGCGGCTGAAGCTTTCTTT.

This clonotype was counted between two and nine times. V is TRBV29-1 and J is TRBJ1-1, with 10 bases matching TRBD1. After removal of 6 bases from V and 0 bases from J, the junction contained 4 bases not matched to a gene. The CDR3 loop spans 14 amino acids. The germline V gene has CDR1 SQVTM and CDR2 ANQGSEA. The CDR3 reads CSVWTGGMNTEAFF. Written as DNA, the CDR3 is TGCAGCGTGTGGACAGGGGGAATGAACACTGAAGCTTTCTTT.

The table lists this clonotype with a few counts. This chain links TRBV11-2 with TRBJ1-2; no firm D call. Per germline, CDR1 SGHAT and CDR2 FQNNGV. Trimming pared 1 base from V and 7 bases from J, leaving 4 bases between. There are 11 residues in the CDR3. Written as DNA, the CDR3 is TGTGCCAGCAGCTTAGTCTCTGGCTACACCTTC. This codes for CASSLVSGYTF.

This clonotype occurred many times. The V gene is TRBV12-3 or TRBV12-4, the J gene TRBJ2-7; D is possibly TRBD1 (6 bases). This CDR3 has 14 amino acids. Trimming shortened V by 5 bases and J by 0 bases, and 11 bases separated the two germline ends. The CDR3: CASSRDTDSYEQYF. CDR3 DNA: TGTGCCAGCAGTCGGGACACTGACTCCTACGAGCAGTACTTC.

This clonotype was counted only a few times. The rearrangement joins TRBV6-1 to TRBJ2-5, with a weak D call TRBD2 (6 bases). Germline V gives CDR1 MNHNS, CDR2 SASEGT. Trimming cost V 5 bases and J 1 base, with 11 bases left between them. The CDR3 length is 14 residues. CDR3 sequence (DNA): TGTGCCAGCAGTTACGAACTAGCCCAAGAGACCCAGTACTTC. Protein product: CASSYELAQETQYF.

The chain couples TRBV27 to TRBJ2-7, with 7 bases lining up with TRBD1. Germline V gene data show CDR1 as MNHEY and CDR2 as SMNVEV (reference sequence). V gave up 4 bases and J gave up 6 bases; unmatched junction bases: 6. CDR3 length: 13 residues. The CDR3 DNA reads TGTGCCAGCAGTTCTTACAGGGGCGCCGAGCAGTACTTC. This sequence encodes CASSSYRGAEQYF.

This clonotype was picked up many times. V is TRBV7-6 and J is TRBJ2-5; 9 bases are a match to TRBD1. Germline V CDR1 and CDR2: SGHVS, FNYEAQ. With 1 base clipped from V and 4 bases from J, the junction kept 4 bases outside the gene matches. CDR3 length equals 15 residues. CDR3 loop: CASSLEHRGRETQYF. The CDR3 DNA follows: TGTGCCAGCAGCTTAGAACACAGGGGGCGAGAGACCCAGTACTTC.

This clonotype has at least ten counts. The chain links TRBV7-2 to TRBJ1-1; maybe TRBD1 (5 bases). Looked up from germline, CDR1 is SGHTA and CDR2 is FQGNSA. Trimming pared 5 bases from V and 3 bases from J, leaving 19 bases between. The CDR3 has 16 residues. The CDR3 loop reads CASSPGWGSLYTEAFF. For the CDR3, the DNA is TGTGCCAGCAGCCCCGGGTGGGGGTCTCTGTACACTGAAGCTTTCTTT.

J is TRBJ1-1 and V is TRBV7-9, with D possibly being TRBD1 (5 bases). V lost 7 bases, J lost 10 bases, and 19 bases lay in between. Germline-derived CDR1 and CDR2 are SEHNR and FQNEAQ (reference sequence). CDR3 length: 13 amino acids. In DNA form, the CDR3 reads TGTGCCAGCACCTGGCTGGGGACCGAGGGAGCTTTCTTT. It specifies CASTWLGTEGAFF.

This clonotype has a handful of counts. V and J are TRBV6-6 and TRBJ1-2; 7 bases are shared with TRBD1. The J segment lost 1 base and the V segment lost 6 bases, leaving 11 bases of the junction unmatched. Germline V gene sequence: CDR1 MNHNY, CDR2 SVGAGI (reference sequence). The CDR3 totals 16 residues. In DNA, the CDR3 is TGTGCCAGCAGCCCCGTAGACAGGGAACATAACTATGGCTACACCTTC. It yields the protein CASSPVDREHNYGYTF.

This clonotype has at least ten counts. Here the CDR3 reads CASSLKGLSLGIQPQHF. The CDR3 coding sequence is TGTGCCAGCAGTTTAAAGGGCCTCTCCCTAGGTATTCAGCCCCAGCATTTT. The V and J genes are TRBV28 and TRBJ1-5; D is undetermined. In germline, CDR1 is MDHEN, CDR2 SYDVKM. V was cut by 2 bases and J by 6 bases, with 20 bases left in between. The CDR3 sequence is 17 residues long.

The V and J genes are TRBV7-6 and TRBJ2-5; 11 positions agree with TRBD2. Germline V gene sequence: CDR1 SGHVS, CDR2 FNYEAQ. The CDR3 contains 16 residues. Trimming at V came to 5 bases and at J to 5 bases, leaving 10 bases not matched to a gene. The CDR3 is CASSPLAGAPIETQYF. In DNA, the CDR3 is TGTGCCAGCAGCCCACTAGCGGGGGCCCCCATTGAGACCCAGTACTTC.

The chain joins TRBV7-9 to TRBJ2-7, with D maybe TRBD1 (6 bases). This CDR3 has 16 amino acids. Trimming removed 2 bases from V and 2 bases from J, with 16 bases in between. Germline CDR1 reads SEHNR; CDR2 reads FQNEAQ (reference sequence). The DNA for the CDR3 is TGTGCCAGCAGCTTATCCCCTCGACAGGCGACCTACGAGCAGTACTTC. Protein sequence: CASSLSPRQATYEQYF. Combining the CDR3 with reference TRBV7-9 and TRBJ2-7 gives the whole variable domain DTGVSQNPRHKITKRGQNVTFRCDPISEHNRLYWYRQTLGQGPEFLTYFQNEAQLEKSRLLSDRFSAERPKGSFSTLEIQRTEQGDSAMYLCASSLSPRQATYEQYFGPGTRLTVT.

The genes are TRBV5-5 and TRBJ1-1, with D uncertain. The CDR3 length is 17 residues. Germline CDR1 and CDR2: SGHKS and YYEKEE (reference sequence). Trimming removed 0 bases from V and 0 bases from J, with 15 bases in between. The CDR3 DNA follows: TGTGCCAGCAGCTTGGAAGGCGAGGAAAGCATGAACACTGAAGCTTTCTTT. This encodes CASSLEGEESMNTEAFF.

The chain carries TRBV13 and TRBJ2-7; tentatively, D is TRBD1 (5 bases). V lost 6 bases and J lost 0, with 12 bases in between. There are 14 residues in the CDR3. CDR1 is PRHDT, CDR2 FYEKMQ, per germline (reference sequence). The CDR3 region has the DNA TGTGCCAGCAGTTCTCAAGGGGCCTCCTACGAGCAGTACTTC. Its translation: CASSSQGASYEQYF.

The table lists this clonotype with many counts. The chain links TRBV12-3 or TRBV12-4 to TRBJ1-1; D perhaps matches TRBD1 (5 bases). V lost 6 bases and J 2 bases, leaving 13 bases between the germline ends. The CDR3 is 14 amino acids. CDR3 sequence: CASSLGGRNTEAFF. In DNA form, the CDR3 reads TGTGCCAGCAGCTTGGGGGGAAGAAACACTGAAGCTTTCTTT.

The CDR3 loop is CASSQDLYGYTF. The CDR3 DNA sequence: TGTGCCAGCAGCCAGGATCTCTATGGCTACACCTTC. The J gene is TRBJ1-2, the V gene TRBV7-9; no reliable D call. CDR1 SEHNR and CDR2 FQNEAQ come from the germline V gene (reference sequence). Trimming cost V 5 bases and J 4 bases, with 8 bases left between them. The CDR3 is made up of 12 amino acids.

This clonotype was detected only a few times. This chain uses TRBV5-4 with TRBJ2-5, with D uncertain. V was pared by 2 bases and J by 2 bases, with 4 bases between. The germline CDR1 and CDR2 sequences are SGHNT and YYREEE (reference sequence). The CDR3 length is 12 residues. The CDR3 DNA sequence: TGTGCCAGCAGCTTCACACAAGAGACCCAGTACTTC. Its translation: CASSFTQETQYF.

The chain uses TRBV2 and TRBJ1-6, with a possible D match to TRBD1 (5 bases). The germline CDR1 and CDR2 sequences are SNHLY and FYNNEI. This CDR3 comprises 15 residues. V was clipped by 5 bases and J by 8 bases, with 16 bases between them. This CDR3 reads CASSTLRGGDSPLHF. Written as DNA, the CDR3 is TGTGCCAGCAGTACCCTTCGAGGAGGGGATTCACCCCTCCACTTT. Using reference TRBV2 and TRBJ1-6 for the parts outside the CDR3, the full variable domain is EPEVTQTPSHQVTQMGQEVILRCVPISNHLYFYWYRQILGQKVEFLVSFYNNEISEKSEIFDDQFSVERPDGSNFTLKIRSTKLEDSAMYFCASSTLRGGDSPLHFGNGTRLTVT.

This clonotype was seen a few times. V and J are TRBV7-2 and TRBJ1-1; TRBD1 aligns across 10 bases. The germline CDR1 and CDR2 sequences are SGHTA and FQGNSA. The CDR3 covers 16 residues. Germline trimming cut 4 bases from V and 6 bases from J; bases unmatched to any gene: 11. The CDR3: CASSSRWDRGIAEAFF. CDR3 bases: TGTGCCAGCAGCTCTCGGTGGGACAGGGGTATTGCTGAAGCTTTCTTT.

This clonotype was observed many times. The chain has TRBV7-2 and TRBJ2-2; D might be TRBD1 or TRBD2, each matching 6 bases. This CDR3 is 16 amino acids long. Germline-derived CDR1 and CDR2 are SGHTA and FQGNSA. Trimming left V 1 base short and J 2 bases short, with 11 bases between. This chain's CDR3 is CASSLGGGPNTGELFF. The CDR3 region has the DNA TGTGCCAGCAGCTTAGGAGGGGGGCCCAACACCGGGGAGCTGTTTTTT.

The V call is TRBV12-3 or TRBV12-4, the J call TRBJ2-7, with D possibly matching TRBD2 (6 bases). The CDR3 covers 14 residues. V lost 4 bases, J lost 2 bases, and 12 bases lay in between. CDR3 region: CASSSQGGAYEQYV. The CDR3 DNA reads TGTGCCAGCAGTTCTCAGGGAGGTGCCTACGAGCAGTACGTC.

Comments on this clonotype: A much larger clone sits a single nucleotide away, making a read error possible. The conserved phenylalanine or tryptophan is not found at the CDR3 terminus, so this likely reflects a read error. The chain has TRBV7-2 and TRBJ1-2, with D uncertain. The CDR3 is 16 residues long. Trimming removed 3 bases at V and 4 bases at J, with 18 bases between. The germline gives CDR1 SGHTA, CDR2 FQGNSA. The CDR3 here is CASSFISSASTYGYTS. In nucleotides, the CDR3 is TGTGCCAGCAGCTTCATTAGTTCGGCGTCCACCTATGGCTACACCTCC.

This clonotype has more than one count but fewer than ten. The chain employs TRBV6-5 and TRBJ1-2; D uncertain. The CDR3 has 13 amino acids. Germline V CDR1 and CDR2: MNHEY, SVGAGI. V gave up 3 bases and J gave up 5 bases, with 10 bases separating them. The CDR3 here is CASSYLRTYGYTF. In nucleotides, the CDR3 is TGTGCCAGCAGTTATTTGCGCACTTATGGCTACACCTTC.

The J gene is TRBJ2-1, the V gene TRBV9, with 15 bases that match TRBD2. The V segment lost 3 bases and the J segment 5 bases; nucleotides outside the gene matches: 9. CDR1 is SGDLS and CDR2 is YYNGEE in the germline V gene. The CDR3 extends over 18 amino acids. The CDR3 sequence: CASSARTSGGAVNNEQFF. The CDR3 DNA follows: TGTGCCAGCAGCGCTCGGACTAGCGGGGGGGCCGTCAACAATGAGCAGTTCTTC.

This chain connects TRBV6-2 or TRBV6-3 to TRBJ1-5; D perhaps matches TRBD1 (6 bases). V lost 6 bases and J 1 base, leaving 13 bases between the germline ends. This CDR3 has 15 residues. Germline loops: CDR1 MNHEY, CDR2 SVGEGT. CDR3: CASRNRDGSNQPQHF. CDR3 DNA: TGTGCCAGCAGAAACAGGGATGGAAGCAATCAGCCCCAGCATTTT.